Presented here are 15 T cell receptor beta chains from one specimen sequenced in a study of T cell responses to AZD1222 COVID-19 vaccine. Clones were read by immunoSEQ multiplex PCR, and TCRdb kept only the in-frame ones, dropping some. The sample carries some 130,000 clones, approximately 93% recorded once. Sequencing used peripheral blood, obtained on day 0 of AZD1222 vaccination. These receptors were collected from an adult in good health.

The chain carries TRBV14 and TRBJ1-4; no clear D gene. This CDR3 has 14 amino acids. With 1 base removed from V and 7 bases from J, the gap between germline ends came to 10 bases. CDR1 is SGHDN, CDR2 FVKESK, per germline. The CDR3 spells CASSQGGFGEKLFF. The CDR3, as DNA: TGTGCCAGCAGCCAAGGAGGGTTCGGTGAAAAACTGTTTTTT.

The chain is built from TRBV6-6 and TRBJ1-5; D may be TRBD1 (5 bases). CDR3 size: 16 residues. V lost 5 bases and J lost 4, with 18 bases in between. Germline lookup yields CDR1 MNHNY and CDR2 SVGAGI (reference sequence). CDR3 loop: CASSRYRPTENQPQHF. CDR3 nucleotides: TGTGCCAGCAGTCGATACAGGCCTACTGAAAATCAGCCCCAGCATTTT.

The chain couples TRBV13 to TRBJ1-1; D unresolved. V lost 9 bases and J 0 bases, leaving 8 bases between the germline ends. CDR1 and CDR2 (germline): PRHDT, FYEKMQ (reference sequence). The CDR3 length is 12 residues. DNA for the CDR3: TGTGCCAGTGGCGAAATGAACACTGAAGCTTTCTTT. Protein sequence: CASGEMNTEAFF.

The gene calls are TRBV29-1 and TRBJ1-1; no firm D call. The germline CDR1 and CDR2 sequences are SQVTM and ANQGSEA. Trimming took 2 bases from V and 4 from J, leaving 8 bases between them. The length of the CDR3 is 12 residues. CDR3 region: CSVEKGSTEAFF. CDR3 bases: TGCAGCGTTGAAAAAGGGAGCACTGAAGCTTTCTTT.

The V gene is TRBV14, the J gene TRBJ1-1; D gene unclear. Trimming shortened V by 4 bases and J by 2 bases, and 8 bases separated the two germline ends. Germline assignment: CDR1 SGHDN and CDR2 FVKESK. The CDR3 extends over 13 amino acids. DNA for the CDR3: TGTGCCAGCAGCCTTCTCGAAAACACTGAAGCTTTCTTT. This encodes CASSLLENTEAFF. Filled out from reference TRBV14 and TRBJ1-1, the complete variable domain reads EAGVTQFPSHSVIEKGQTVTLRCDPISGHDNLYWYRRVMGKEIKFLLHFVKESKQDESGMPNNRFLAERTGGTYSTLKVQPAELEDSGVYFCASSLLENTEAFFGQGTRLTVV.

This rearrangement joins TRBV24-1 to TRBJ1-1, with 10 nucleotides matching TRBD1. The length of the CDR3 is 15 residues. Germline values: CDR1 KGHDR, CDR2 SFDVKD. With 8 bases clipped from V and 7 bases from J, the junction kept 12 bases outside the gene matches. The CDR3 loop reads CATIRNWDRGFEAFF. CDR3 coding DNA: TGTGCCACCATCCGGAACTGGGACAGGGGATTTGAAGCTTTCTTT.

This clone was recorded once. The gene calls are TRBV7-2 and TRBJ1-4; 8 bases are shared with TRBD1. Germline values: CDR1 SGHTA, CDR2 FQGNSA. V was clipped by 3 bases and J by 5 bases; unmatched bases: 2. The CDR3 has 14 amino acids. The CDR3 nucleotides are TGTGCCAGCAGCTTGGACAGGGCGAATGAAAAACTGTTTTTT. Translated, it gives CASSLDRANEKLFF. The whole variable domain, filled in from reference TRBV7-2 and TRBJ1-4, reads GAGVSQSPSNKVTEKGKDVELRCDPISGHTALYWYRQSLGQGLEFLIYFQGNSAPDKSGLPSDRFSAERTGGSVSTLTIQRTQQEDSAVYLCASSLDRANEKLFFGSGTQLSVL.

On this clone itself: Other DNA sequences in this specimen translate into the identical CDR3. V is TRBV11-2 and J is TRBJ2-5, with D hard to call. Germline CDR1 and CDR2: SGHAT and FQNNGV. The CDR3 totals 13 residues. V was clipped by 1 base and J by 1 base, with 4 bases between them. The DNA for the CDR3 is TGTGCCAGCAGCTTAGGGAGCCAAGAGACCCAGTACTTC. As protein: CASSLGSQETQYF.

This chain uses TRBV27 with TRBJ1-1; D remains unclear. CDR3 length equals 13 residues. V was shortened by 3 bases and J by 0 bases, with 5 bases between the two germline ends. Germline loops: CDR1 MNHEY, CDR2 SMNVEV (reference sequence). The CDR3 reads CASSLHMNTEAFF. The CDR3 DNA reads as TGTGCCAGCAGTTTGCACATGAACACTGAAGCTTTCTTT.

V usage is TRBV5-1 and J usage is TRBJ2-7, with 10 positions matching TRBD2. J gave up 7 bases and V 4 bases, and 8 bases lay outside the gene matches. This CDR3 has 14 residues. Germline V CDR1 and CDR2: SGHRS, YFSETQ. The CDR3 bases are TGCGCCAGCAGCCCCAGCGGGAGGGCCGGTGAGCAGTACTTC. Translating gives CASSPSGRAGEQYF.

The chain combines TRBV29-1 with TRBJ2-1; 8 nucleotides align to TRBD2. The V and J ends lost 3 bases and 8 bases, in that order; junction bases with no gene match: 9. CDR3 length equals 14 residues. CDR1 and CDR2 (germline): SQVTM, ANQGSEA. CDR3: CSVERGARAHEQFF. The CDR3 DNA is TGCAGCGTTGAGCGGGGGGCGCGGGCGCATGAGCAGTTCTTC.

V usage is TRBV7-2 and J usage is TRBJ2-2; D uncertain. V was cut by 1 base and J by 7 bases, with 13 bases left in between. CDR3 size: 15 residues. Germline CDR1 SGHTA, CDR2 FQGNSA. DNA for the CDR3: TGTGCCAGCAGCTTAGAAGCGCAGCTAATCGGGGAGCTGTTTTTT. Amino acid sequence: CASSLEAQLIGELFF.

V and J are TRBV3-1 (or the pseudogene TRBV3-2) and TRBJ1-3; maybe TRBD1 (6 bases). CDR1 and CDR2 (germline): LGHDT, YNNKEL (reference sequence). Between the trimmed V and J ends, which lost 1 base and 7 bases, there was a span of 14 bases. The CDR3 is made up of 15 amino acids. CDR3 nucleotides: TGTGCCAGCAGCCAAGGACAGGCCCTGTGGAACACCATATATTTT. Translation: CASSQGQALWNTIYF.

This chain connects TRBV21-1 to TRBJ2-7; the table's D call, TRBD2, has no DNA check behind it. TRBV21-1 corresponds to a pseudogene. The CDR3 runs 13 residues. The CDR3 DNA follows: TGTGCCAGCAGCAAAGTAAGTAGCTACGAGCAGTACTTC. This codes for CASSKVSSYEQYF.

The rearrangement links TRBV3-1 (or the pseudogene TRBV3-2) to TRBJ2-1; TRBD2 matches at 9 bases. Looked up from germline, CDR1 is LGHDT and CDR2 is YNNKEL (reference sequence). V was pared by 4 bases and J by 0 bases, with 13 bases of the junction left unmatched. This CDR3 is built from 19 residues. The chain's CDR3 is CASSRGRGGLARSYNEQFF. The CDR3 DNA follows: TGTGCCAGCAGCCGGGGACGGGGAGGACTAGCGCGCTCCTACAATGAGCAGTTCTTC.